This T cell receptor (beta chain) was retrieved from a study of blood T cell repertoires in COVID-19. Study summary: The study drew acute and convalescent COVID-19 samples from the United States, Italy and Spain. The analysed material was cDNA or gDNA that came from T cells, B-cell-depleted T cells, or PBMCs.

V shed 4 bases and J shed 3 bases, with 10 bases lying between them. The CDR3 covers 14 residues. Germline CDR1 and CDR2: LNHDA and SQIVND (reference sequence). Authors' methods: The authors estimated nucleated cell counts from reference gene primer amplification. Sequenced by immunoSEQ multiplex PCR; TCRdb stores in-frame clones only, minus some. V and J calls and clone size are given by that table; D and trimming were obtained from the DNA. The sample has under 200,000 clones, around nine tenths seen once. The TCR sequence derives from a man aged 18-30 years with active or convalescent COVID-19. This rearrangement joins TRBV19 to TRBJ1-3, with D unresolved. Sequenced material: peripheral blood. CDR3 in amino acids: CASSSRWSGNTIYF. The CDR3 DNA reads as TGTGCCAGTAGTAGCCGTTGGAGTGGAAACACCATATATTTT.